The 7 T cell receptor beta chains reported below all come from one sample, sequenced in a study of blood T cell repertoires in COVID-19. Using immunoSEQ multiplex PCR, the repertoire was profiled, and TCRdb retains in-frame clones only, with some absent. There are about 120,000 clones in the sample; more than 75% occur only once, and 7.9% lies in the top ten. Sequenced input: peripheral blood. The receptors were sampled from a man aged 70 or older with acute or convalescent COVID-19.

This rearrangement joins TRBV9 to TRBJ2-1; D gene uncertain. CDR3 size: 17 residues. V shed 4 bases and J shed 2 bases, with 19 bases lying between them. Germline lookup yields CDR1 SGDLS and CDR2 YYNGEE. CDR3 sequence (DNA): TGTGCCAGCAGCCCCAACAGCCCCCGATCTACCTACAATGAGCAGTTCTTC. This translates into CASSPNSPRSTYNEQFF.

This sequence joins TRBV28 and TRBJ2-7, with TRBD2 matching 11 bases. After removal of 3 bases from V and 0 bases from J, the junction contained 13 bases not matched to a gene. Germline V gene sequence: CDR1 MDHEN, CDR2 SYDVKM. CDR3 size: 19 residues. DNA of the CDR3: TGTGCCAGCAGTTTTCTCTCCGGGACTAGCGGAGGAAGCTCCTACGAGCAGTACTTC. Its protein product is CASSFLSGTSGGSSYEQYF.

This clone was recorded only once. The V and J genes are TRBV13 and TRBJ2-7; the match to TRBD2 covers 9 bases. The V and J ends lost 5 bases and 2 bases, in that order; junction bases with no gene match: 10. The CDR3 totals 16 residues. The germline gives CDR1 PRHDT, CDR2 FYEKMQ (reference sequence). In DNA, the CDR3 is TGTGCCAGCAGCCCCAGAAGCGGGGGGACACCCTACGAGCAGTACTTC. It translates to CASSPRSGGTPYEQYF.

This sequence joins TRBV5-1 and TRBJ2-5; no reliable D call. The ends were cut back, 1 base at V and 5 bases at J, with 15 bases in the middle. Germline V gives CDR1 SGHRS, CDR2 YFSETQ. This CDR3 spans 15 amino acids. The CDR3 reads CASSLYSSSRETQYF. The CDR3 region has the DNA TGCGCCAGCAGCTTGTATTCTTCTTCGAGGGAGACCCAGTACTTC.

This clone has just a few counts. The J gene is TRBJ1-2, the V gene TRBV5-1; 11 nucleotides match TRBD1. V shed 4 bases, J shed 6 bases, and the junction held 2 bases outside the gene matches. This CDR3 has 13 amino acids. The germline CDR1 and CDR2 sequences are SGHRS and YFSETQ. The CDR3 DNA follows: TGCGCCAGCAGCGCGGACAGGGGGCATGGCTACACCTTC. Its translation: CASSADRGHGYTF. The full variable domain, rest sourced from reference TRBV5-1 and TRBJ1-2, is KAGVTQTPRYLIKTRGQQVTLSCSPISGHRSVSWYQQTPGQGLQFLFEYFSETQRNKGNFPGRFSGRQFSNSRSEMNVSTLELGDSALYLCASSADRGHGYTFGSGTRLTVV.

The chain carries TRBV7-8 and TRBJ1-6; the match to TRBD1 covers 7 bases. CDR1 is SGHVS, CDR2 FQNEAQ, per germline. CDR3 length: 14 residues. V lost 5 bases to trimming and J lost 5 bases; unmatched junction nucleotides: 3. CDR3: CASSRDSHNSPLHF. CDR3 bases: TGTGCCAGCAGCCGGGACAGCCATAATTCACCCCTCCACTTT.

V gene TRBV5-5 combines with J gene TRBJ1-4; D gene uncertain. This CDR3 contains 16 residues. V shed 0 bases and J shed 1 base, with 10 bases lying between them. Germline-derived CDR1 and CDR2 are SGHKS and YYEKEE (reference sequence). The DNA of the CDR3 is TGTGCCAGCAGCTTGGCTGCTCGGGAAACTAATGAAAAACTGTTTTTT. Residues: CASSLAARETNEKLFF.